Each of the 19 T cell receptor beta chains below was sequenced from the same sample in a study of blood T cell repertoires in COVID-19. Clones were sequenced by immunoSEQ multiplex PCR, and TCRdb holds only the in-frame ones, with some missing. The table lists 150,000 to 200,000 clones, around 90% of them singletons. Source material: PBMCs or T cells enriched from blood (not recorded which). All receptors come from a woman between 18 and 29 years old who had recovered from COVID-19.

This chain links TRBV19 with TRBJ1-6; D is uncertain. The CDR3 covers 13 residues. The germline V and J ends were trimmed by 6 bases and 9 bases, with 12 bases remaining between them. Germline assignment: CDR1 LNHDA and CDR2 SQIVND (reference sequence). CDR3 nucleotides: TGTGCCAGTAGCGGAGAGGGCCGTTCACCCCTCCACTTT. This sequence encodes CASSGEGRSPLHF.

The chain employs TRBV19 and TRBJ1-5; D uncertain. Looked up from germline, CDR1 is LNHDA and CDR2 is SQIVND (reference sequence). CDR3 size: 12 residues. Trimming removed 7 bases from V and 2 bases from J, with 6 bases in between. The DNA for the CDR3 is TGTGCCAGTAAAGTAGGCAATCAGCCCCAGCATTTT. Its translation: CASKVGNQPQHF.

The chain couples TRBV10-3 to TRBJ2-1, with 9 bases matching TRBD2. The length of the CDR3 is 16 residues. Germline assignment: CDR1 ENHRY and CDR2 SYGVKD. Unmatched junction bases numbered 9, after V lost 0 bases and J lost 9 bases. In DNA, the CDR3 is TGTGCCATCAGTGAGTCCGCGGGAGGGCCCTTTAGTGAGCAGTTCTTC. It codes for CAISESAGGPFSEQFF.

The chain couples TRBV10-3 to TRBJ1-1; TRBD1 aligns across 7 bases. Germline V lookup: CDR1 ENHRY, CDR2 SYGVKD. The CDR3 spans 14 residues. V shed 3 bases and J 6 bases; nucleotides not matched to a gene: 7. CDR3: CAISDVGQAAEAFF. CDR3 in DNA: TGTGCCATCAGTGACGTCGGACAGGCTGCTGAAGCTTTCTTT.

J is TRBJ2-2 and V is TRBV11-2, with TRBD1 identical over 7 bases. This CDR3 comprises 16 residues. J gave up 1 base and V 3 bases, and 5 bases lay outside the gene matches. Germline CDR1 is SGHAT and CDR2 is FQNNGV. The CDR3 region is CASSFPGTENTGELFF. The CDR3 DNA is TGTGCCAGCAGCTTTCCCGGGACAGAGAACACCGGGGAGCTGTTTTTT.

This chain joins TRBV6-2 or TRBV6-3 and TRBJ2-1, with 7 bases identical to TRBD2. CDR3 length equals 15 residues. The germline V gene encodes CDR1 MNHEY and CDR2 SVGEGT. With 5 bases clipped from V and 4 bases from J, the junction kept 8 bases outside the gene matches. In DNA, the CDR3 is TGTGCCAGCAGTCCCGCGGGAGTGAGGTACAATGAGCAGTTCTTC. This sequence encodes CASSPAGVRYNEQFF.

The gene calls are TRBV3-1 (or the pseudogene TRBV3-2) and TRBJ2-1; TRBD2 matches at 7 bases. The V gene's germline CDR1 is LGHDT and CDR2 YNNKEL (reference sequence). The junction had 10 bases not matched to a gene; V was cut back by 4 bases and J by 13 bases. The CDR3 covers 13 residues. CDR3 nucleotides: TGTGCCAGCAGCCCCGGGGGGTTCCAAGCCCAGTTCTTC. This gives the protein CASSPGGFQAQFF.

The chain recombines TRBV6-5 with TRBJ2-7; possible D gene TRBD1, 6 bases. Trimming took off 0 bases at V and 7 bases at J, with 13 bases between the two ends. The CDR3 consists of 14 residues. The V gene's germline CDR1 is MNHEY and CDR2 SVGAGI. The DNA of the CDR3 is TGTGCCAGCAGTTACTCCGGGACATCGGGGGAGCAGTACTTC. Translating gives CASSYSGTSGEQYF.

V and J are TRBV18 and TRBJ1-5; no clear D gene. V lost 2 bases to trimming and J lost 5 bases, with 7 bases between them. The CDR3 is made up of 13 amino acids. From germline, CDR1 is KGHSH and CDR2 LQKENI. The CDR3 loop reads CASSPAADQPQHF. The CDR3 coding sequence is TGTGCCAGCTCACCAGCGGCAGATCAGCCCCAGCATTTT.

This sequence joins TRBV7-8 and TRBJ2-1, with D unclear. The CDR3 runs 12 residues. Germline CDR1 reads SGHVS; CDR2 reads FQNEAQ. V shed 1 base and J shed 6 bases, with 4 bases lying between them. The CDR3 DNA is TGTGCCAGCAGCTTAGTCGGCAATGAGCAGTTCTTC. It specifies CASSLVGNEQFF.

This rearrangement joins TRBV30 to TRBJ2-7, with 7 bases fitting TRBD2. Germline V gene lookup returns CDR1 GTSNPN and CDR2 SVGIG (reference sequence). This CDR3 contains 14 residues. Germline trimming cut 3 bases from V and 6 bases from J; bases unmatched to any gene: 11. CDR3 nucleotide sequence: TGTGCCTGGAGCCGCGGACTAGTTTACTCCGAGCAGTACTTC. Protein sequence: CAWSRGLVYSEQYF. The whole variable domain, filled in from reference TRBV30 and TRBJ2-7, reads SQTIHQWPATLVQPVGSPLSLECTVEGTSNPNLYWYRQAAGRGLQLLFYSVGIGQISSEVPQNLSASRPQDRQFILSSKKLLLSDSGFYLCAWSRGLVYSEQYFGPGTRLTVT.

This rearrangement joins TRBV5-8 to TRBJ2-6; no definite D call. V was trimmed by 5 bases and J by 0 bases, leaving 18 bases between them. Per the germline V gene, CDR1 is SGHTS and CDR2 is YDEGEE. This CDR3 has 18 residues. The CDR3 sequence is CASRPLAVRSSGANVLTF. In DNA, the CDR3 is TGTGCCAGCAGGCCCCTCGCAGTTCGATCCTCTGGGGCCAACGTCCTGACTTTC. Complete variable domain (other parts from reference TRBV5-8 and TRBJ2-6): EAGVTQSPTHLIKTRGQQATLRCSPISGHTSVYWYQQALGLGLQFLLWYDEGEERNRGNFPPRFSGRQFPNYSSELNVNALELEDSALYLCASRPLAVRSSGANVLTFGAGSRLTVL.

V and J are TRBV7-9 and TRBJ2-1, with 8 bases aligning to TRBD1. The V and J ends lost 5 bases and 7 bases, in that order; junction bases with no gene match: 7. CDR1 is SEHNR, CDR2 FQNEAQ, per germline (reference sequence). The CDR3 covers 14 residues. The CDR3 sequence is CASSTDRVGNEQFF. Here the CDR3 DNA reads TGTGCCAGCAGCACGGACAGGGTTGGGAATGAGCAGTTCTTC. Full variable domain (remainder filled in from reference TRBV7-9 and TRBJ2-1): DTGVSQNPRHKITKRGQNVTFRCDPISEHNRLYWYRQTLGQGPEFLTYFQNEAQLEKSRLLSDRFSAERPKGSFSTLEIQRTEQGDSAMYLCASSTDRVGNEQFFGPGTRLTVL.

The chain carries TRBV2 and TRBJ2-3, with TRBD1 identical over 8 bases. Germline-derived CDR1 and CDR2 are SNHLY and FYNNEI. Germline trimming cut 8 bases from V and 3 bases from J; bases unmatched to any gene: 7. The CDR3 is made up of 14 amino acids. The chain's CDR3 is CASLDDRGTDTQYF. The CDR3 bases are TGTGCCAGCCTAGATGACAGGGGAACAGATACGCAGTATTTT.

The V gene is TRBV5-1, the J gene TRBJ2-3; 11 positions match TRBD2. Germline CDR1 SGHRS, CDR2 YFSETQ. The J segment lost 2 bases and the V segment lost 5 bases, leaving 7 bases of the junction unmatched. The CDR3 extends over 16 amino acids. CDR3 region: CASSWGLAEITDTQYF. The CDR3, as DNA: TGCGCCAGCAGTTGGGGACTAGCGGAAATCACAGATACGCAGTATTTT.

The CDR3 loop reads CASSLGTGGTKLGKNIQYF. CDR3 bases: TGTGCCAGCAGCTTGGGGACAGGGGGCACGAAGTTGGGCAAAAACATTCAGTACTTC. The chain carries TRBV5-4 and TRBJ2-4, with TRBD1 identical over 11 bases. The junction had 11 bases not matched to a gene; V was cut back by 0 bases and J by 3 bases. Germline-derived CDR1 and CDR2 are SGHNT and YYREEE (reference sequence). This CDR3 has 19 amino acids.

This chain connects TRBV6-2 or TRBV6-3 to TRBJ2-1, with 7 positions matching TRBD2. V was pared by 5 bases and J by 0 bases, with 1 base of the junction left unmatched. Germline V lookup: CDR1 MNHEY, CDR2 SVGEGT. The CDR3 covers 14 residues. The CDR3: CASSGEGSYNEQFF. The CDR3 DNA sequence: TGTGCCAGCAGTGGGGAGGGCTCCTACAATGAGCAGTTCTTC.

The chain employs TRBV7-2 and TRBJ2-7; the D gene is possibly TRBD2 (7 bases). The CDR3 extends over 15 amino acids. CDR1 and CDR2 (germline): SGHTA, FQGNSA. Trimming took off 1 base at V and 3 bases at J, with 13 bases between the two ends. Written as DNA, the CDR3 is TGTGCCAGCAGCTTAGGGACGGGGGGCGACTACGAGCAGTACTTC. It translates to CASSLGTGGDYEQYF.

The chain joins TRBV28 to TRBJ2-6; no clear D. The V gene's germline CDR1 is MDHEN and CDR2 SYDVKM. The CDR3 extends over 13 amino acids. V lost 6 bases and J lost 4, with 7 bases in between. The CDR3 loop reads CASRSQGANVLTF. The CDR3 bases are TGTGCCAGCAGATCCCAAGGGGCCAACGTCCTGACTTTC.